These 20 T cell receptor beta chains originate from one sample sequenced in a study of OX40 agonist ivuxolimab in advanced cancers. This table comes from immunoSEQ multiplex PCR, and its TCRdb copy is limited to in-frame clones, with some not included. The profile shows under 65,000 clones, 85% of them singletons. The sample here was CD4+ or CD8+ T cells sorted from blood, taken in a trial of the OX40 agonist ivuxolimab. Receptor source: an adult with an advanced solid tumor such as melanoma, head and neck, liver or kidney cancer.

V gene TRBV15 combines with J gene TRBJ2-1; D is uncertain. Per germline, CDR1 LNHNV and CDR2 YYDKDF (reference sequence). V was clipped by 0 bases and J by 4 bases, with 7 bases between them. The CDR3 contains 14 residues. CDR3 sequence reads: CATSRESEYNEQFF. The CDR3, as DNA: TGTGCCACCAGCAGAGAAAGCGAGTACAATGAGCAGTTCTTC.

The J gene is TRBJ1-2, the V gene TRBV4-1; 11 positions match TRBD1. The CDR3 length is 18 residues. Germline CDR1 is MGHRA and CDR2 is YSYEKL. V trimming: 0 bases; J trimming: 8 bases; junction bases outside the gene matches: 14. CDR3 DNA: TGCGCCAGCAGCCAAGATCAATCCTCCGGGACAGGGGGTCGCGGCTACACCTTC. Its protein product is CASSQDQSSGTGGRGYTF.

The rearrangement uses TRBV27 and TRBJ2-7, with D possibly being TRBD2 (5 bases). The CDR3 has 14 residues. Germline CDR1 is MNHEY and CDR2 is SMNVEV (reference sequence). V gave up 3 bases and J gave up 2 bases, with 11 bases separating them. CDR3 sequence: CASSLSGSTYEQYF. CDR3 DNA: TGTGCCAGCAGTTTGTCGGGGTCCACCTACGAGCAGTACTTC.

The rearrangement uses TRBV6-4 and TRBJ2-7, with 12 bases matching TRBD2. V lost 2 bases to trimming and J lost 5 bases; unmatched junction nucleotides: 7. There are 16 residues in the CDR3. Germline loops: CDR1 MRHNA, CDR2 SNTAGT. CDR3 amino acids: CASSDRASGGVDEQYF. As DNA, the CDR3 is TGTGCCAGCAGTGACAGGGCTAGCGGGGGGGTCGACGAGCAGTACTTC.

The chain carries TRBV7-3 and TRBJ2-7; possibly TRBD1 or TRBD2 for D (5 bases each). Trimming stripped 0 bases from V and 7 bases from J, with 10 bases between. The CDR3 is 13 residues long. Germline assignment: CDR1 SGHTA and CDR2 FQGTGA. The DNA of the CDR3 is TGTGCCAGCAGCTTAACGATCAGGGAGGAGCAGTACGTC. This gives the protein CASSLTIREEQYV.

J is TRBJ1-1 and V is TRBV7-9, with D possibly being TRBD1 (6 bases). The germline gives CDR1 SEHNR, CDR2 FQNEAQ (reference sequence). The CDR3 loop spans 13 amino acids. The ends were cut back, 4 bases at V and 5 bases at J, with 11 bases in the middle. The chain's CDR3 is CASSSGENTEAFF. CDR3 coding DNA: TGTGCCAGCAGCTCAGGGGAAAATACTGAAGCTTTCTTT.

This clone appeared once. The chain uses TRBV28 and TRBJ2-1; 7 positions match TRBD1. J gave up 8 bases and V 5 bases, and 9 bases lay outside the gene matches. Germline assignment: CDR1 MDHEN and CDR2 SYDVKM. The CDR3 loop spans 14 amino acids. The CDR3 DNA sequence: TGTGCCAGCAGTATCACAAACAGGGGCGATGAGCAGTTCTTC. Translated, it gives CASSITNRGDEQFF.

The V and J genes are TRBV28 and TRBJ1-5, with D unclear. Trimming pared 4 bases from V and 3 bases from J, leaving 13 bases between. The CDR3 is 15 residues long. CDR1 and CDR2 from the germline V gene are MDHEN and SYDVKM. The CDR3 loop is CASSSRHGVNQPQHF. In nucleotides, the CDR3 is TGTGCCAGCAGTTCTCGCCACGGGGTCAATCAGCCCCAGCATTTT.

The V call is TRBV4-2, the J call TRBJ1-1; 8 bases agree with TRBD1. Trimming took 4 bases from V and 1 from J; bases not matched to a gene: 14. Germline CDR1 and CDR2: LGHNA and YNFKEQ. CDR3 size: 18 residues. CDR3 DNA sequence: TGTGCCAGCAGCCCACTGGGGGCAGGGGGCGCGAAGAACACTGAAGCTTTCTTT. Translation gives CASSPLGAGGAKNTEAFF.

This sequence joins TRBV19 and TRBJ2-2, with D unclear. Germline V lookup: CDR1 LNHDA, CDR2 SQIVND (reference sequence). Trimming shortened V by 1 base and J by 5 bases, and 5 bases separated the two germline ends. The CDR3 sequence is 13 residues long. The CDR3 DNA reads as TGTGCCAGTAGTATAGCCGGAACCGGGGAGCTGTTTTTT. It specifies CASSIAGTGELFF.

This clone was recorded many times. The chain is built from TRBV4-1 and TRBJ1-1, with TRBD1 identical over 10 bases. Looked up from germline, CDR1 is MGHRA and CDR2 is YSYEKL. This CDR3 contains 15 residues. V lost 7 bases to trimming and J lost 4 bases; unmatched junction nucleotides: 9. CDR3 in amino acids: CASMTGGEFGTEAFF. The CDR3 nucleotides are TGCGCCAGCATGACAGGGGGCGAATTTGGCACTGAAGCTTTCTTT.

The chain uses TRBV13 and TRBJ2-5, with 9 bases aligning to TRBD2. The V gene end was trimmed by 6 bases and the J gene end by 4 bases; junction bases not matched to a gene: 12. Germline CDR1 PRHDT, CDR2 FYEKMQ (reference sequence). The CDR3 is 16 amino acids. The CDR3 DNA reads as TGTGCCAGCAGAGTTAGCGGGGGCCGAGAGGGAGAGACCCAGTACTTC. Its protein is CASRVSGGREGETQYF.

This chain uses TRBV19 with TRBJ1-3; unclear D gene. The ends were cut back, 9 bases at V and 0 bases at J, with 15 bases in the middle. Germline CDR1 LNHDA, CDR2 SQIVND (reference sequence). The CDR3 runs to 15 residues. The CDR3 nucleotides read TGTGCCAGCGATGACGCCGTGAGCTCTGGAAACACCATATATTTT. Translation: CASDDAVSSGNTIYF.

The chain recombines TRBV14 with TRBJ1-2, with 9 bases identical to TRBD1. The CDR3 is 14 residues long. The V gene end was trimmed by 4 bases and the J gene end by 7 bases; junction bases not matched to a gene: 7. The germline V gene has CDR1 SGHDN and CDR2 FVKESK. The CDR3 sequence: CASSRPGTGFGYTF. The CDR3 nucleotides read TGTGCCAGCAGCCGTCCCGGGACAGGGTTTGGCTACACCTTC.

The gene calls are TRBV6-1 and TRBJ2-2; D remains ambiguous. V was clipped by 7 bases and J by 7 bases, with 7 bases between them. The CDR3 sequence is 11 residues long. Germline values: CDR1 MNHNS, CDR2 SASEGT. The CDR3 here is CASTVNGELFF. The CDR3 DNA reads TGTGCCAGCACCGTCAACGGGGAGCTGTTTTTT.

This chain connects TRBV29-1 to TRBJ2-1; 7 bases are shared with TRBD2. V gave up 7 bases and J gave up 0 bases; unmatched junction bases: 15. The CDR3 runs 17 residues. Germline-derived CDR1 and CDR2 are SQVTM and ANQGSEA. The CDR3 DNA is TGCAGCGCCGCCGGGAGAGCGGGGAGAAGCTCCTACAATGAGCAGTTCTTC. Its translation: CSAAGRAGRSSYNEQFF.

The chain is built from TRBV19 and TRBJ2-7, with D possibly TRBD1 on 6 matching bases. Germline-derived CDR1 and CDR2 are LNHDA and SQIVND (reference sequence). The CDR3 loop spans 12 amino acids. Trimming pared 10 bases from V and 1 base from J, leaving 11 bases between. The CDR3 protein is CATQQGSYEQYF. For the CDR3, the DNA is TGTGCCACCCAACAGGGTTCCTACGAGCAGTACTTC.

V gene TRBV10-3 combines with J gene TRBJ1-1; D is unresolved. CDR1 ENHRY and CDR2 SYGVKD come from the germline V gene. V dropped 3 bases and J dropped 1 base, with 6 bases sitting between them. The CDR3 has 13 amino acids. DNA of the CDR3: TGTGCCATCAGTGACAGCCAGAACACTGAAGCTTTCTTT. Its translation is CAISDSQNTEAFF.

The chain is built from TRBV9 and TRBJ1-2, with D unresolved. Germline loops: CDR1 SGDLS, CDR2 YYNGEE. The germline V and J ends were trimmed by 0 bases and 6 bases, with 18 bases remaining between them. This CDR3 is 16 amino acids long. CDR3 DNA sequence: TGTGCCAGCAGCGTAGATGACTCCGGGTGGGCGGATGGCTACACCTTC. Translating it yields CASSVDDSGWADGYTF.

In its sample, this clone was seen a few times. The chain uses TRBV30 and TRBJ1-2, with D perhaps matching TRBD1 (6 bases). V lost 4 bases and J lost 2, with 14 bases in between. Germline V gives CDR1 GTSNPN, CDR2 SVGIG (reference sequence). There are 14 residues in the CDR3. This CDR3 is CAWTPPTGNYGYTF. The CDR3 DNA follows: TGTGCCTGGACCCCCCCTACAGGGAACTATGGCTACACCTTC.